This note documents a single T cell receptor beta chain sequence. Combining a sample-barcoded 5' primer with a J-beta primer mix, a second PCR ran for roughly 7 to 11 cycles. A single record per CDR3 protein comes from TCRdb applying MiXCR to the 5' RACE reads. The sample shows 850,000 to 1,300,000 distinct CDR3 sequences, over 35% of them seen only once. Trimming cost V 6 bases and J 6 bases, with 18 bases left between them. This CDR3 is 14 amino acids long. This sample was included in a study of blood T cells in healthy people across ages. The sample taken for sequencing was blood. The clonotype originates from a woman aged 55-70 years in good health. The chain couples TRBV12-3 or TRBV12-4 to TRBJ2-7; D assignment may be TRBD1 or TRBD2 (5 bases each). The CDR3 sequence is CASSPMGDLREQYF. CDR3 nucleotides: TGTGCCAGCAGCCCCATGGGGGATTTGCGCGAGCAGTACTTC.